Listed below are T cell receptor beta chains from one sample, sequenced in a study of OX40 agonist ivuxolimab in advanced cancers. The repertoire was sequenced with immunoSEQ multiplex PCR; TCRdb's copy has only in-frame clones and lacks some. The repertoire has 90,000 to 100,000 clones, 75% to 90% of them found once; the top ten carry about 0.3%. Sequencing used CD4+ or CD8+ T cells sorted from blood, obtained in a trial of the OX40 agonist ivuxolimab. Receptor source: an adult with an advanced solid tumor such as melanoma, head and neck, liver or kidney cancer. The CDR3 runs from the conserved cysteine through the conserved F or W. A D gene is named only where the DNA matches it firmly. Rows may omit the clone size; those that give it use once, few, many or a size class.

>.|.|TRBJ2-7|TRBV27
TGTGCCAGCGGGACGCTCTACGAGCAGTACTTC
CASGTLYEQYF
>.|.|TRBJ1-1|TRBV19
TGTGCCAGTAGTATTCGAACACCACAGAACACTGAAGCTTTCTTT
CASSIRTPQNTEAFF
>.|TRBD1|TRBJ2-3|TRBV9
TGTGCCAGCAGCTCACGACAGGGCTCATCAGATACGCAGTATTTT
CASSSRQGSSDTQYF
>.|.|TRBJ2-7|TRBV30
TGTGCCTTAGGGGGGGTAACCTACGAGCAGTACTTC
CALGGVTYEQYF
>.|.|TRBJ1-1|TRBV7-2
TGTGCCAGCAGCTTAAATAGGAACACTGAAGCTTTCTTT
CASSLNRNTEAFF
>.|.|TRBJ2-1|TRBV28
TGTGCCAGCAGTTCCGCTGCGGCTCAATTCTTATACAATGAGCAGTTCTTC
CASSSAAAQFLYNEQFF
>.|TRBD1|TRBJ2-7|TRBV6-1
TGTGCCAGCACCAACCGGGACAGGGAGTACGAGCAGTACTTC
CASTNRDREYEQYF
>.|.|TRBJ2-1|TRBV4-2
TGTGCCAGCAGCCAAGAACGGCTAGCGGGACAGGGTGAGCAGTTCTTC
CASSQERLAGQGEQFF
>.|.|TRBJ1-1|TRBV7-6
TGTGCCAGCAGCAGAAGCATGGTAACTGAAGCTTTCTTT
CASSRSMVTEAFF
>.|TRBD2|TRBJ2-3|TRBV5-8
TGTGCCAGCAGCCGGAGAAAAGCGGGAGGAAGCACCACAGATACGCAGTATTTT
CASSRRKAGGSTTDTQYF
>.|.|TRBJ2-2|TRBV7-2
TGTGCCAGCAGTTCTACCGGGGCCTCGAACACCGGGGAGCTGTTTTTT
CASSSTGASNTGELFF
>few|TRBD2|TRBJ2-1|TRBV27
TGTGCCAGCAGTTCTCCGATACGACTAGCCCGATCATACAATGAGCAGTTCTTC
CASSSPIRLARSYNEQFF
>.|.|TRBJ2-7|TRBV7-2
TGTGCCAGCAGCTTCAGACTAGGAGAGGGCGAGCAGTACTTC
CASSFRLGEGEQYF
>.|.|TRBJ2-7|TRBV9
TGTGCCAGCAGCTCCGGGACATCCACCCCGGGGTGGTCCTACGAGCAGTACTTC
CASSSGTSTPGWSYEQYF
>.|TRBD1|TRBJ1-5|TRBV19
TGTGCCAGTAGTCCAAAGACAGGGGTGAGCAATCAGCCCCAGCATTTT
CASSPKTGVSNQPQHF
>.|TRBD1|TRBJ1-2|TRBV13
TGTGCCAGCAGCCTTAGAGGGGACAGCCTCTATGGCTACACCTTC
CASSLRGDSLYGYTF
>.|.|TRBJ2-4|TRBV19
TGTGCCAGTAGTATCAAAGTATTTTTGGGAAACATTCAGTACTTC
CASSIKVFLGNIQYF
>.|.|TRBJ1-2|TRBV6-5
TGTGCCAGCAGTTCTCCTAAGTCCTATGGCTACACCTTC
CASSSPKSYGYTF